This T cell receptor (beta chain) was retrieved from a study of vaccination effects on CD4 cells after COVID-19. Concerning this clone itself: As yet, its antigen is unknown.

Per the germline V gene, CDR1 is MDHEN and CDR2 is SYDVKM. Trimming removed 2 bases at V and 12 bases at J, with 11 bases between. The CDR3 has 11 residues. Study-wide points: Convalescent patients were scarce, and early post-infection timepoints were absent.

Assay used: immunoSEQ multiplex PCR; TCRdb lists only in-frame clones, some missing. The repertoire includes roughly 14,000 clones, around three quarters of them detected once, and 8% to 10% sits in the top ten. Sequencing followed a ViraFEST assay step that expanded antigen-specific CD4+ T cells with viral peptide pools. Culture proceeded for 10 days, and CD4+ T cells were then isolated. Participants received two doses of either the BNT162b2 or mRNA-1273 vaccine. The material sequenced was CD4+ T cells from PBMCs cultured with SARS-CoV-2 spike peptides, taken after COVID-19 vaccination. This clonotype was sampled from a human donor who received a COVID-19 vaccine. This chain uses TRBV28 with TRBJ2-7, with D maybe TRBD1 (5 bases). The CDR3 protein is CASSLARVGYF. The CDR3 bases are TGTGCCAGCAGTTTAGCCAGGGTGGGGTACTTC.